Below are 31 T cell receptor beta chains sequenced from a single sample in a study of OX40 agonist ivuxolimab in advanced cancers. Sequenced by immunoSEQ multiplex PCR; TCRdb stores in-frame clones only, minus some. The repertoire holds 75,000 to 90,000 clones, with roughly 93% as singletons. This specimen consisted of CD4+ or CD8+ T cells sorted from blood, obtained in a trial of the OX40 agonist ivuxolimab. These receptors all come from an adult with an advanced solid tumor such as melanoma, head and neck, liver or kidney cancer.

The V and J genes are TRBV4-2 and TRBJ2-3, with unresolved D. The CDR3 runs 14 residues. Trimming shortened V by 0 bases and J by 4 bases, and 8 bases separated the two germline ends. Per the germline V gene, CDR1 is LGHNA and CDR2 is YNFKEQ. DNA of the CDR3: TGTGCCAGCAGCCAAGAGGGCCCCGCAGATACGCAGTATTTT. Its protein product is CASSQEGPADTQYF.

CDR3 loop: CASSLEGNGETQYF. The CDR3 bases are TGTGCCAGCAGCTTGGAGGGTAATGGAGAGACCCAGTACTTC. The rearrangement links TRBV7-6 to TRBJ2-5, with D possibly being TRBD2 (6 bases). The V end was cut by 3 bases, the J end by 4 bases, with 12 bases between. Per germline, CDR1 SGHVS and CDR2 FNYEAQ. The CDR3 contains 14 residues.

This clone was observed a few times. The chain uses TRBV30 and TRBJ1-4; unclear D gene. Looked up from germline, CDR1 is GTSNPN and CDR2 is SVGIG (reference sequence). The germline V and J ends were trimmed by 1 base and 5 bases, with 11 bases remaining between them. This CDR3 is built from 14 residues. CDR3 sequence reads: CAWSALNPNEKLFF. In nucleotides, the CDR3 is TGTGCCTGGAGTGCATTGAACCCGAATGAAAAACTGTTTTTT.

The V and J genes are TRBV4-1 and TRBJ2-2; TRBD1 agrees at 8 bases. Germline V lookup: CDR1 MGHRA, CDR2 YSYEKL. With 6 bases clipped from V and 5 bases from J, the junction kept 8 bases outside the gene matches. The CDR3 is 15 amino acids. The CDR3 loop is CASRLTGVETGELFF. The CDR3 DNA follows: TGCGCCAGCAGGCTGACAGGGGTAGAGACCGGGGAGCTGTTTTTT.

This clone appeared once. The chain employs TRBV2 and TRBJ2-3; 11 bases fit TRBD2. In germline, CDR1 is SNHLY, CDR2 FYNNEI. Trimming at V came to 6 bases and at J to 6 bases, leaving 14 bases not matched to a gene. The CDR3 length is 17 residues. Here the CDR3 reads CASRHGELAGDYDTQYF. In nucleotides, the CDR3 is TGTGCCAGCAGACACGGGGAACTAGCGGGAGATTACGATACGCAGTATTTT.

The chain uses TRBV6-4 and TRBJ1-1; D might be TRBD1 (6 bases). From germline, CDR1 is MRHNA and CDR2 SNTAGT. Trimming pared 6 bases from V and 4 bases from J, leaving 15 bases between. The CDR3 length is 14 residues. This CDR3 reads CASRAQGSSTEAFF. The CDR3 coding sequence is TGTGCCAGCAGAGCACAGGGAAGTAGCACTGAAGCTTTCTTT.

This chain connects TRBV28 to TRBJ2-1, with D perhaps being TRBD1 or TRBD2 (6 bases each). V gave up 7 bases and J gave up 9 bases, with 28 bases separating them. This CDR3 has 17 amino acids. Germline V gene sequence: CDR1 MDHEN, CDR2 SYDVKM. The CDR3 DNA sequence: TGTGCCAGCATCGGGGGTCCCGACGGAGCTAAGGGGGGTGAGCAGTTCTTC. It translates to CASIGGPDGAKGGEQFF.

Written as DNA, the CDR3 is TGTGCCACCCGGGCACCCTACGAAGAGACCCAGTACTTC. Its protein is CATRAPYEETQYF. This sequence joins TRBV10-3 and TRBJ2-5; no clear D. Trimming left V 10 bases short and J 3 bases short, with 15 bases between. The CDR3 spans 13 residues. Germline-derived CDR1 and CDR2 are ENHRY and SYGVKD.

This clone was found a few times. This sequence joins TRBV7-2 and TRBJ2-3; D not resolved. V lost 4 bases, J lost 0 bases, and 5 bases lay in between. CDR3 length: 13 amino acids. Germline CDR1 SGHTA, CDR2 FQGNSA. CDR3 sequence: CASSYTSTDTQYF. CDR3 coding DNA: TGTGCCAGCAGCTACACTAGCACAGATACGCAGTATTTT.

The CDR3 here is CASSLITGGTSYEQYF. The CDR3 DNA reads as TGCGCCAGCAGCTTGATTACGGGGGGGACCTCCTACGAGCAGTACTTC. This sequence joins TRBV5-1 and TRBJ2-7; 8 nucleotides align to TRBD2. J was trimmed by 0 bases and V by 1 base; bases with no gene match: 6. CDR3 size: 16 residues. Germline CDR1 is SGHRS and CDR2 is YFSETQ.

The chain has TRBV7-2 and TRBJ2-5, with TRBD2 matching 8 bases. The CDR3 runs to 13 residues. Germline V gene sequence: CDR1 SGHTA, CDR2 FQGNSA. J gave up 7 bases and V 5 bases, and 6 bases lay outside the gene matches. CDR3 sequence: CASSGPGGGTQYF. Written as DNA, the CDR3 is TGTGCCAGCAGCGGGCCCGGGGGGGGGACCCAGTACTTC. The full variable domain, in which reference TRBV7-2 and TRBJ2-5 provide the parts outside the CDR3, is GAGVSQSPSNKVTEKGKDVELRCDPISGHTALYWYRQSLGQGLEFLIYFQGNSAPDKSGLPSDRFSAERTGGSVSTLTIQRTQQEDSAVYLCASSGPGGGTQYFGPGTRLLVL.

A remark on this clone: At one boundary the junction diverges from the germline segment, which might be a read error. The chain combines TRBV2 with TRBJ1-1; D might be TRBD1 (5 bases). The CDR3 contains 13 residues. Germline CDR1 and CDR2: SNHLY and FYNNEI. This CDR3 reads CASREGVRTEAFF. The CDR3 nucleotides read TGTGCCAGCAGAGAAGGGGTGAGGACTGAAGCTTTCTTT.

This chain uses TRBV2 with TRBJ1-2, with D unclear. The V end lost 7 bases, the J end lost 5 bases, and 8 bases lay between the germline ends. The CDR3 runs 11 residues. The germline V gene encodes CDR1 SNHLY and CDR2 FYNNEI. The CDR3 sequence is CASKAEYGYTF. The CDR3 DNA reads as TGTGCCAGCAAGGCGGAGTATGGCTACACCTTC.

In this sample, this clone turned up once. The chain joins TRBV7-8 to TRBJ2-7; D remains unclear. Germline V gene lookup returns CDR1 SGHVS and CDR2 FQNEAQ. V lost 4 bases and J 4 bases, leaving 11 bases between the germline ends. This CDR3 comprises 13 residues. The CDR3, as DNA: TGTGCCAGCAGCTCCCTCGGCGGTTACGAGCAGTACTTC. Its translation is CASSSLGGYEQYF.

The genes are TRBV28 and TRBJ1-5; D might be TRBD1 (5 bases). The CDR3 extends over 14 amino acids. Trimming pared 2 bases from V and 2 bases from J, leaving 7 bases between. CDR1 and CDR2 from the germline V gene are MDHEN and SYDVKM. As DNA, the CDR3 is TGTGCCAGCAGTTTAGGGGCAGGCAATCAGCCCCAGCATTTT. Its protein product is CASSLGAGNQPQHF.

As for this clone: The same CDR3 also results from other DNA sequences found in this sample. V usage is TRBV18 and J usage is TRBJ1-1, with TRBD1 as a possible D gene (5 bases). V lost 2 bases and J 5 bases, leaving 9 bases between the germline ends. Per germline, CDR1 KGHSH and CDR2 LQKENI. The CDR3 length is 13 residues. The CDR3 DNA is TGTGCCAGCTCACCAGGGGGGAGGACTGAAGCTTTCTTT. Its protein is CASSPGGRTEAFF.

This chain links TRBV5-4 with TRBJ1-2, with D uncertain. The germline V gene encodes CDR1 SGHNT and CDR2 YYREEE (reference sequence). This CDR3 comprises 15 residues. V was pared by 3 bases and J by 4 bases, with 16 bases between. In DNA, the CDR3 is TGTGCCAGCAGCTCAGTTGAGGGCTCCGGCTATGGCTACACCTTC. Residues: CASSSVEGSGYGYTF.

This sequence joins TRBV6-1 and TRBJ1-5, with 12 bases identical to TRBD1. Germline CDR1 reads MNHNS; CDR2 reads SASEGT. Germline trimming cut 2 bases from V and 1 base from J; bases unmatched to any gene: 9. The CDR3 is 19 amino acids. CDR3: CASSEKGGTGGTSNQPQHF. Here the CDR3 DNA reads TGTGCCAGCAGTGAAAAAGGCGGGACAGGGGGCACGAGCAATCAGCCCCAGCATTTT.

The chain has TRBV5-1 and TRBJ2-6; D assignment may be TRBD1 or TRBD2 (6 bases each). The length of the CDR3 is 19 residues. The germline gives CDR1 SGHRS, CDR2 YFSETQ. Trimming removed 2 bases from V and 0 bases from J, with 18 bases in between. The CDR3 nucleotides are TGCGCCAGCAGCTTTCATTTCGGGGGCGAATACTCTGGGGCCAACGTCCTGACTTTC. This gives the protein CASSFHFGGEYSGANVLTF.

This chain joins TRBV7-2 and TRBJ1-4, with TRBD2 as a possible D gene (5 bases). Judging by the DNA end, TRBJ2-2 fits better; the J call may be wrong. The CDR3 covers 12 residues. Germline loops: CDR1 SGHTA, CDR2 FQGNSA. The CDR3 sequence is CASSSEGLELFF. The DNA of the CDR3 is TGTGCCAGCAGCTCAGAGGGCCTGGAGCTGTTTTTT.

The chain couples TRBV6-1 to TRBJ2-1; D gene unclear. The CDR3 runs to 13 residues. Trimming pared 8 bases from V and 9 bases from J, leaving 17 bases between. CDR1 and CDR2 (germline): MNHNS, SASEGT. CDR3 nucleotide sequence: TGTGCCAGCGAGACCTCCACATCTTCTGAGCAGTTCTTC. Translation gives CASETSTSSEQFF.

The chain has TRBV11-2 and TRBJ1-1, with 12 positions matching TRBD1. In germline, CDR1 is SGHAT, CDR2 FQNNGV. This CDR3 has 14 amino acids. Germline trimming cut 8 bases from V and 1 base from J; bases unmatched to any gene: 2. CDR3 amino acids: CASGTGGWNTEAFF. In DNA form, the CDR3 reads TGTGCCAGCGGGACAGGGGGCTGGAACACTGAAGCTTTCTTT.

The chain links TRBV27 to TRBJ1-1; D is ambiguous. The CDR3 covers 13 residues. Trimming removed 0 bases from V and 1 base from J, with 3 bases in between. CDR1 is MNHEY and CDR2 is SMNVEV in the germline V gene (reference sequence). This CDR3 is CASSLSPNTEAFF. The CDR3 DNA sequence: TGTGCCAGCAGTTTATCACCGAACACTGAAGCTTTCTTT.

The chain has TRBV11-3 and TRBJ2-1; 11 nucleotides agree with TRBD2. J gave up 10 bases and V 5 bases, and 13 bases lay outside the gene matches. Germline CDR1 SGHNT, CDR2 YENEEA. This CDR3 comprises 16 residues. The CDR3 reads CASSVAGTSGWGEQFF. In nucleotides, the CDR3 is TGTGCCAGCAGCGTCGCCGGGACTAGCGGTTGGGGGGAGCAGTTCTTC.

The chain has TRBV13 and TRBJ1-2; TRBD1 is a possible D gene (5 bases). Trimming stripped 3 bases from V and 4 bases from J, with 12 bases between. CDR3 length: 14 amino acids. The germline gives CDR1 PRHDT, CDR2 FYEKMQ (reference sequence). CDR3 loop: CASSLSGVPYGYTF. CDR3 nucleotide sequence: TGTGCCAGCAGCTTGTCGGGGGTCCCCTATGGCTACACCTTC.

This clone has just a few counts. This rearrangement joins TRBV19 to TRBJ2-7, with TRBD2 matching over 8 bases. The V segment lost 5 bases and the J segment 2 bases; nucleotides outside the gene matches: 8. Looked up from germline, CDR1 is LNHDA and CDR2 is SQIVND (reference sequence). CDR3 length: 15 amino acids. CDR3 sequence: CASSPRAGVTYEQYF. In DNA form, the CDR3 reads TGTGCCAGTAGTCCCCGAGCGGGGGTGACCTACGAGCAGTACTTC.

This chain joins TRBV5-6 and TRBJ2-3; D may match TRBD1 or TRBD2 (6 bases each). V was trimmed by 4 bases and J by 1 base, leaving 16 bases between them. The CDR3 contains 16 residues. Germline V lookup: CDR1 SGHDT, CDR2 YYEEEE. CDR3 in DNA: TGTGCCAGCAGCCGCTTGGGGGGCTTTCGCACAGATACGCAGTATTTT. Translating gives CASSRLGGFRTDTQYF.

Here the CDR3 reads CASRQSLNQPQHF. As DNA, the CDR3 is TGTGCCAGCAGGCAGTCCTTAAATCAGCCCCAGCATTTT. The chain couples TRBV27 to TRBJ1-5; D call uncertain. V was clipped by 6 bases and J by 4 bases, with 10 bases between them. Per germline, CDR1 MNHEY and CDR2 SMNVEV (reference sequence). The CDR3 runs to 13 residues.

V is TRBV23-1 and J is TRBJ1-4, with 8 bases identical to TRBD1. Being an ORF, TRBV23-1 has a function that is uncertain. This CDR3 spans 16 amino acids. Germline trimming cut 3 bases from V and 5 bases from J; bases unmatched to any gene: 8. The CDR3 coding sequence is TGCGCCAGCAGTCAGATCGGACAGGGCCGAAATGAAAAACTGTTTTTT. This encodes CASSQIGQGRNEKLFF.

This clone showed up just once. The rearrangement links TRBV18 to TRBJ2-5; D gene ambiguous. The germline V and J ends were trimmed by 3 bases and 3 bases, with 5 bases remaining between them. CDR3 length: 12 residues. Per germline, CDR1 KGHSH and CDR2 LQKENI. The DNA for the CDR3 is TGTGCCAGCTCACCCATAGAAGAGACCCAGTACTTC. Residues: CASSPIEETQYF.

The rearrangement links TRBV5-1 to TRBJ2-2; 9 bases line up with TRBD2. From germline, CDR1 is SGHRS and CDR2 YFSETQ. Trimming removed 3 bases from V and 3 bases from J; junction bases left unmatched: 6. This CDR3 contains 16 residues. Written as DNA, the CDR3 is TGCGCCAGCAGCTGGAAGGGACTAGCAGACACCGGGGAGCTGTTTTTT. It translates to CASSWKGLADTGELFF.